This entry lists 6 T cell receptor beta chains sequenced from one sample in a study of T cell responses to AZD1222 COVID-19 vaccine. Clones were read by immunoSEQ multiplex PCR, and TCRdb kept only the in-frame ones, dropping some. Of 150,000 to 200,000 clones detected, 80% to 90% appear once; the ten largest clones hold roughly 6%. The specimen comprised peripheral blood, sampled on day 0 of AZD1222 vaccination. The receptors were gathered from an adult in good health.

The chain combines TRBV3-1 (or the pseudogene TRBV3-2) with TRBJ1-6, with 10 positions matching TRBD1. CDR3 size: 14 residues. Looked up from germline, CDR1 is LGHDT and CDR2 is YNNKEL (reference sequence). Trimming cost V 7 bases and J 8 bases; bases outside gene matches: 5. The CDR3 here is CASNTGTGDSPLHF. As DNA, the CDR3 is TGTGCCAGCAACACCGGGACAGGGGATTCACCCCTCCACTTT.

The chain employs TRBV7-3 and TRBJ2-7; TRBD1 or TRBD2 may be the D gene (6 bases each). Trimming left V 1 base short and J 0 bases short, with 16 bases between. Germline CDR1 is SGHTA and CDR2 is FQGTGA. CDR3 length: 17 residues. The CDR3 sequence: CASSLIGRGGSSYEQYF. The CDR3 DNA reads TGTGCCAGCAGCTTAATCGGCAGGGGAGGTAGCTCCTACGAGCAGTACTTC.

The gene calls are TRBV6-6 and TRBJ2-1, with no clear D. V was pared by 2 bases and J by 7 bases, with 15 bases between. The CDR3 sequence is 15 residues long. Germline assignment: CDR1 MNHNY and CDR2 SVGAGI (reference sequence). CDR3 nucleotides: TGTGCCAGCAGTTACCTCACCGCCCTGGGGAATGAGCAGTTCTTC. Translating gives CASSYLTALGNEQFF.

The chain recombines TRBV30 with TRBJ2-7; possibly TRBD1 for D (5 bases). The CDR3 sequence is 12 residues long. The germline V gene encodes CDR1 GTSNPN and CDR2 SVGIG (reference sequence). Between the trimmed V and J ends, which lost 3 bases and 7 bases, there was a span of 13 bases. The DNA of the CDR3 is TGTGCCTGGAGCCAGGGCCGTTGGGAGCAGTACTTC. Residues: CAWSQGRWEQYF.

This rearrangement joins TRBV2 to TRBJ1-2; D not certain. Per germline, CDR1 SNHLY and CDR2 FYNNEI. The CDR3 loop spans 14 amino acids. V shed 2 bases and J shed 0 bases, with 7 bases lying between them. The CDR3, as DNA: TGTGCCAGCAGTGAAAAGTGGGCTAACTATGGCTACACCTTC. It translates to CASSEKWANYGYTF.

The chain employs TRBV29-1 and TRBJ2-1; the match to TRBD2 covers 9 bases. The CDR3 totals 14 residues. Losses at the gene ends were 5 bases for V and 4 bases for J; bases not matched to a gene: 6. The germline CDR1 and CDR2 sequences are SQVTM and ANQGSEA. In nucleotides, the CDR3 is TGCAGCGTTCGAGCGGGGGGTAGTTACAATGAGCAGTTCTTC. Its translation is CSVRAGGSYNEQFF.